This TCR beta chain was captured in a study of cytomegalovirus exposure and HLA in healthy donors. Primers: 60 Vbeta forward and 13 Jbeta reverse. Using immunoSEQ multiplex PCR, the repertoire was profiled, and TCRdb retains in-frame clones only, with some absent. The sample holds under 150,000 clones, more than 75% seen once. This clone was observed a handful of times. Its antigen is unknown. Germline CDR1 is SGHTA and CDR2 is FQGTGA. This CDR3 is 12 amino acids long. The V gene lost 2 bases and the J gene lost 9 bases, with 8 bases spanning the gap. Study observations and caveats: Confirmation in vitro established that a few CMV-associated chains were specific for CMV antigens. Analysis performed later found 16,951 TCR beta sequences associated with HLA alleles at 0.05 false discovery rate. Owing to their indistinguishability, certain V segments, notably TRBV6-2 and TRBV6-3, were excluded. The sole available immune exposure information was CMV serostatus.

The sequence derives from a man aged 18 to 30 in good health and CMV-seronegative. Sequencing was performed on PBMCs. This chain links TRBV7-3 with TRBJ2-1; possible D gene TRBD2, 6 bases. This CDR3 reads CASSLWGGEQFF. CDR3 in DNA: TGTGCCAGCAGCTTATGGGGAGGTGAGCAGTTCTTC.